These 7 T cell receptor beta chains share one sample of origin, sequenced in a study of OX40 agonist ivuxolimab in advanced cancers. The protocol was immunoSEQ multiplex PCR, while the TCRdb copy is restricted to in-frame clones and leaves out a portion. Seen here are under 55,000 clones, about 93% observed once, and the top ten hold around 26%. The sequencing used CD4+ or CD8+ T cells sorted from blood, collected in a trial of the OX40 agonist ivuxolimab. Source of these receptors: an adult with an advanced solid tumor such as melanoma, head and neck, liver or kidney cancer.

This chain links TRBV7-6 with TRBJ1-3; perhaps TRBD1 as D (6 bases). The ends were cut back, 1 base at V and 2 bases at J, with 9 bases in the middle. CDR1 and CDR2 from the germline V gene are SGHVS and FNYEAQ. The CDR3 has 15 residues. The CDR3 nucleotides are TGTGCCAGCAGCTTAGTACCAGGGGCTGGAAACACCATATATTTT. As protein: CASSLVPGAGNTIYF. The variable domain in full, with the rest retrieved from reference TRBV7-6 and TRBJ1-3, is GAGVSQSPRYKVTKRGQDVALRCDPISGHVSLYWYRQALGQGPEFLTYFNYEAQQDKSGLPNDRFSAERPEGSISTLTIQRTEQRDSAMYRCASSLVPGAGNTIYFGEGSWLTVV.

This clone was recorded only once. This chain uses TRBV5-5 with TRBJ1-4; 9 bases agree with TRBD1. Trimming took 2 bases from V and 5 from J; bases not matched to a gene: 7. The germline V gene encodes CDR1 SGHKS and CDR2 YYEKEE (reference sequence). CDR3 length equals 16 residues. CDR3 DNA: TGTGCCAGCAGCTTAGGACAGGGGAACAAGAATGAAAAACTGTTTTTT. Translating it yields CASSLGQGNKNEKLFF.

The chain links TRBV7-6 to TRBJ2-7; the D call may be TRBD1 or TRBD2 (6 bases each). In germline, CDR1 is SGHVS, CDR2 FNYEAQ. Trimming removed 5 bases at V and 7 bases at J, with 12 bases between. The CDR3 is 12 amino acids. In nucleotides, the CDR3 is TGTGCCAGCAGCATGGGGGCGGGGGAGCAGTACTTC. It is translated as CASSMGAGEQYF.

The V and J genes are TRBV28 and TRBJ2-7; the D gene is possibly TRBD1 (5 bases). Per germline, CDR1 MDHEN and CDR2 SYDVKM. The CDR3 is made up of 13 amino acids. The V and J ends lost 3 bases and 3 bases respectively, with 9 bases between them. CDR3 nucleotide sequence: TGTGCCAGCAGTTTCCCAGGGATCTACGAGCAGTACTTC. Residues: CASSFPGIYEQYF.

This clone was picked up a small number of times. The rearrangement links TRBV10-2 to TRBJ2-7; the match to TRBD1 covers 7 bases. Germline CDR1 and CDR2: WSHSY and SAAADI. Losses at the gene ends were 10 bases for V and 8 bases for J; bases not matched to a gene: 8. The CDR3 length is 11 residues. The CDR3 loop is CATWDSYKQYF. As DNA, the CDR3 is TGCGCCACCTGGGACAGCTATAAGCAGTACTTC.

The rearrangement uses TRBV6-5 and TRBJ2-7, with 7 bases identical to TRBD1. With V trimmed by 6 bases and J by 3 bases, 5 bases remained unmatched. Germline lookup yields CDR1 MNHEY and CDR2 SVGAGI. The CDR3 totals 13 residues. CDR3 DNA: TGTGCCAGCAGCCTCGGGACAGTCTACGAGCAGTACTTC. It translates to CASSLGTVYEQYF.

This clone showed up just once. The J gene is TRBJ2-5, the V gene TRBV5-1; 16 bases match TRBD2. The germline gives CDR1 SGHRS, CDR2 YFSETQ. The CDR3 contains 19 residues. After removal of 0 bases from V and 1 base from J, the junction contained 6 bases not matched to a gene. The CDR3 DNA reads as TGCGCCAGCAGCTTGGCCCCGGGACTAGCGGGAGGGCCCCAAGAGACCCAGTACTTC. Protein sequence: CASSLAPGLAGGPQETQYF.